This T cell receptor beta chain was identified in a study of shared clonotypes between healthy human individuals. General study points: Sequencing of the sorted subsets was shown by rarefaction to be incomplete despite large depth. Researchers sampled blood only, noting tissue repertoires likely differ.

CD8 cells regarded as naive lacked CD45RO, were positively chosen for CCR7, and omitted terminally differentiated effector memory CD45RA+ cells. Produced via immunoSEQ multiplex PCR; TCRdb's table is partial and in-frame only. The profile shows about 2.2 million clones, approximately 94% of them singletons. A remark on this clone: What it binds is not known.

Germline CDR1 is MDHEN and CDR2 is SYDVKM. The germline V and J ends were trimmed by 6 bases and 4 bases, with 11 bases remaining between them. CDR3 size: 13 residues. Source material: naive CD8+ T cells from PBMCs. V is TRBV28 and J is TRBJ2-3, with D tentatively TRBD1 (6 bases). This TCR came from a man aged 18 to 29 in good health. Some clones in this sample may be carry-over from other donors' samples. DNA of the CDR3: TGTGCCAGCAGGATTCCAGGGGCAGATACGCAGTATTTT. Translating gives CASRIPGADTQYF.